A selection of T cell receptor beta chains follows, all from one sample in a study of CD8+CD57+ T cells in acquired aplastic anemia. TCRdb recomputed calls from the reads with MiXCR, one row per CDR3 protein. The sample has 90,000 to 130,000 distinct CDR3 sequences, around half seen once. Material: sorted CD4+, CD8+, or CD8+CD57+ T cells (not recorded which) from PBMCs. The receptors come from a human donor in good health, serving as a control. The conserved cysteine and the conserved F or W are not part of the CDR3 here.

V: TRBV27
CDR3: ASSLGGIYEQY

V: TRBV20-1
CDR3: SARDQIPGGYEQY

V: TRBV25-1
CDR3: ASSESRRDEQY

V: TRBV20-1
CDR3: SAPPNTENTEAF

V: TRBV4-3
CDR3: ASAPSLSYEQY

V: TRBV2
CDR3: ASSLGTALNYGYT

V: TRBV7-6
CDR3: ASSLEGAGSDGYT

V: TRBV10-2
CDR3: ASSEGDSVGETQY

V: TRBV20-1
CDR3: SARETDPYNEQF

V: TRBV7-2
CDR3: ASSSPLEETQY

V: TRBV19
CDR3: ASTRTGVYGYT

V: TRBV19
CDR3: ASQTGPGQPQH

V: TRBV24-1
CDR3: ATSDPQGEDYGYT

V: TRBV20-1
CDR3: SAGRLAGDYEQY

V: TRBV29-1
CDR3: SVESRAGNTGELF

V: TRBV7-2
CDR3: ASSFNGATDTQY

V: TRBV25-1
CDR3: ASSEYGGEQY